The clone carrying this T cell receptor (beta chain) was observed a single time. Its antigen remains unidentified. V was pared by 0 bases and J by 7 bases, with 8 bases of the junction left unmatched. The CDR3 runs 16 residues. Germline V gene sequence: CDR1 SGHTA, CDR2 FQGTGA. Assay used: immunoSEQ multiplex PCR; TCRdb lists only in-frame clones, some missing. The sample has approximately 18,000 clones, approximately 80% seen once; the top ten hold more than 35%. This entry belongs to a study of PD-1 blockade in classical Hodgkin lymphoma. At the level of the study: Each patient was given nivolumab 3 mg/kg through a vein every 2 weeks.

Findings of the study overall: When set against healthy donors, newly diagnosed patients were reported to show lower baseline TCR diversity. It was CD4+ TCR diversity, not CD8+, that rose significantly by C4D1.

Time point denoted: cycle 4 day 1 (C4D1), after less than 7 weeks of nivolumab. In every patient, relapse followed autologous stem cell transplantation, while exposure to brentuximab vedotin differed. Best response was recorded as complete response, partial response or progressive disease. This chain joins TRBV7-3 and TRBJ2-1; TRBD1 matches at 8 bases. This TCR came from a human donor with classical Hodgkin lymphoma. The input for sequencing was peripheral blood mononuclear cells (PBMCs), taken before the fourth cycle of nivolumab. The CDR3 DNA follows: TGTGCCAGCAGCTTAACTTCGACAGGGGAGAGGAATGAGCAGTTCTTC. This translates into CASSLTSTGERNEQFF.